The T cell receptor beta chain under discussion was sequenced for a study of blood T cell repertoires in COVID-19. Study information: Collection of acute and convalescent COVID-19 samples took place in the United States, Italy and Spain. PBMCs, B-cell-depleted T cells, or T cells provided the cDNA or gDNA that made up the material.

The germline CDR1 and CDR2 sequences are SGHRS and YFSETQ. This CDR3 spans 15 amino acids. Trimming took off 0 bases at V and 2 bases at J, with 11 bases between the two ends. Original analysis: Amplification of reference gene primers was used by the study to estimate nucleated cell counts. Sequencing was performed with immunoSEQ multiplex PCR; in TCRdb, only in-frame clones are kept and a portion is missing. Clone size and V and J calls were adopted from that table, with D and trimming inferred from the DNA. In the table there are around 200,000 clones, 70% to 90% of which are singletons. The chain links TRBV5-1 to TRBJ1-1; possible D gene TRBD1, 5 bases. The TCR comes from a human donor with active or convalescent COVID-19. The donor label of this sample is uncertain. The sequenced sample was peripheral blood. The CDR3 DNA is TGCGCCAGCAGCTTGGAGTCAGGGCCTAACACTGAAGCTTTCTTT. Its translation is CASSLESGPNTEAFF. Based on the CDR3 plus reference TRBV5-1 and TRBJ1-1, the full variable domain is KAGVTQTPRYLIKTRGQQVTLSCSPISGHRSVSWYQQTPGQGLQFLFEYFSETQRNKGNFPGRFSGRQFSNSRSEMNVSTLELGDSALYLCASSLESGPNTEAFFGQGTRLTVV.